This is a list of T cell receptor beta chains from one sample in a study of blood T cell repertoires in COVID-19. The method was immunoSEQ multiplex PCR; TCRdb's version includes in-frame clones alone and lacks a portion of them. The profile shows about 140,000 clones, over 75% of them singletons. The sample taken for sequencing was PBMCs or T cells enriched from blood (not recorded which). The receptors originated from a woman in her forties or fifties who had recovered from COVID-19. Each CDR3 is given with its conserved first and last residue. A D gene is named only where the DNA matches it firmly. Expanded clones are given a class, and other clones once, few, many or no size at all.

cdr3_aa cdr3_nt j_call d_call clone_size v_call
CASSPRELLAGGPNEQFF TGTGCCAGCAGTCCGAGAGAATTACTAGCGGGGGGTCCGAATGAGCAGTTCTTC TRBJ2-1 TRBD2 . TRBV25-1
CATSDRTSGRAYEQFF TGTGCCACCAGTGACCGGACTAGCGGGAGGGCCTATGAGCAGTTCTTC TRBJ2-1 TRBD2 . TRBV24-1
CASSLVPSGFQETQYF TGTGCCAGCAGCTTAGTGCCTAGCGGGTTCCAAGAGACCCAGTACTTC TRBJ2-5 TRBD2 . TRBV11-2
CASSTGLAGHNEQFF TGTGCCAGCAGCACGGGACTAGCGGGACACAATGAGCAGTTCTTC TRBJ2-1 TRBD2 . TRBV7-3
CASTPAYTTNEKLFF TGTGCCAGTACTCCCGCCTATACAACTAATGAAAAACTGTTTTTT TRBJ1-4 . . TRBV19
CASSRGGRGSEGGSPLHF TGTGCCAGCAGCCGTGGCGGCAGAGGGTCTGAAGGGGGATCACCCCTCCACTTT TRBJ1-6 . . TRBV3-1/TRBV3-2
CASSMGQGSTGELFF TGTGCCAGTAGTATGGGACAGGGGAGCACCGGGGAGCTGTTTTTT TRBJ2-2 TRBD1 few TRBV19
CASSSSGTGELFF TGTGCCAGTAGTTCATCAGGGACCGGGGAGCTGTTTTTT TRBJ2-2 . . TRBV19
CASSRDSSYNEQFF TGTGCCAGCAGCCGGGACAGCTCCTACAATGAGCAGTTCTTC TRBJ2-1 TRBD1 . TRBV5-6
CASSYSRLRVQPQHF TGTGCCAGCAGTTACTCGAGGCTCAGGGTTCAGCCCCAGCATTTT TRBJ1-5 . . TRBV6-5
CASSLLTGANSPLHF TGTGCCAGCAGCTTGCTCACAGGGGCCAATTCACCCCTCCACTTT TRBJ1-6 TRBD1 . TRBV5-6
CASSRLAGSVRDTQYF TGTGCCAGCAGCCGACTAGCGGGAAGTGTTCGAGATACGCAGTATTTT TRBJ2-3 TRBD2 . TRBV28
CASGRDGYSNQPQHF TGTGCCAGCGGGAGGGACGGCTATAGCAATCAGCCCCAGCATTTT TRBJ1-5 . . TRBV2
CASRVPNGGEYF TGTGCCAGCAGGGTTCCGAACGGGGGAGAGTACTTC TRBJ2-5 . . TRBV7-3
CASSRTAKLNTEAFF TGCGCCAGCAGCAGGACAGCTAAATTGAACACTGAAGCTTTCTTT TRBJ1-1 . . TRBV5-1
CASSKWGENGEQYF TGTGCCAGCAGTAAATGGGGGGAGAACGGCGAGCAGTACTTC TRBJ2-7 . . TRBV27
CASSQETGHGEKLFF TGCGCCAGCAGCCAAGAAACAGGTCACGGTGAAAAACTGTTTTTT TRBJ1-4 . few TRBV4-1
CASSLAGAEGDTQYF TGTGCCAGCAGTCTAGCGGGGGCCGAAGGAGATACGCAGTATTTT TRBJ2-3 TRBD2 . TRBV6-5
CASITGRYGYTF TGTGCCAGCATCACAGGGCGCTATGGCTACACCTTC TRBJ1-2 . few TRBV2
CASSYRTSTTDTQYF TGTGCCAGCAGCTACAGGACCTCCACCACAGATACGCAGTATTTT TRBJ2-3 . . TRBV11-3
CASSPTGGSYEQYF TGTGCCAGCTCACCAACGGGAGGTTCCTACGAGCAGTACTTC TRBJ2-7 TRBD2 . TRBV18
CASSFLGQGNEKLFF TGTGCCAGCAGCTTCCTCGGACAGGGTAATGAAAAACTGTTTTTT TRBJ1-4 TRBD1 once TRBV11-2
CASSLQGEQYF TGTGCCAGCAGTTTGCAGGGAGAGCAGTACTTC TRBJ2-7 . . TRBV12-3/TRBV12-4
CASSLTGNGYTF TGTGCCAGCAGTTTGACAGGCAACGGCTACACCTTC TRBJ1-2 . . TRBV28
CASSGARSVEKLFF TGTGCCAGCAGCGGGGCTCGCTCGGTAGAAAAACTGTTTTTT TRBJ1-4 . . TRBV11-3